These 21 T cell receptor beta chains were all obtained from the same sample, sequenced in a study of blood T cell repertoires in COVID-19. Sequenced by immunoSEQ multiplex PCR; TCRdb stores in-frame clones only, minus some. Of just over 60,000 clones listed, 65% to 80% are singletons. The sequencing sample was made of peripheral blood. These TCRs come from a woman older than 75 with active or convalescent COVID-19.

The genes are TRBV10-3 and TRBJ1-3, with D tentatively TRBD1 (5 bases). V shed 6 bases and J shed 0 bases, with 9 bases lying between them. The V gene's germline CDR1 is ENHRY and CDR2 SYGVKD. The CDR3 has 14 residues. CDR3 nucleotides: TGTGCCATCAGCGACAGCAGCTCTGGAAACACCATATATTTT. It translates to CAISDSSSGNTIYF.

V usage is TRBV6-5 and J usage is TRBJ2-5, with D tentatively TRBD2 (5 bases). The germline gives CDR1 MNHEY, CDR2 SVGAGI. The CDR3 loop spans 14 amino acids. Trimming took 6 bases from V and 3 from J, leaving 14 bases between them. The CDR3 region has the DNA TGTGCCAGCAGCCAACTCACTAGGAAAGAGACCCAGTACTTC. Protein: CASSQLTRKETQYF.

This chain links TRBV18 with TRBJ1-1; D is uncertain. Germline loops: CDR1 KGHSH, CDR2 LQKENI. Trimming pared 0 bases from V and 1 base from J, leaving 6 bases between. The CDR3 totals 14 residues. The chain's CDR3 is CASSPPNGNTEAFF. The CDR3 DNA follows: TGTGCCAGCTCACCACCGAACGGGAACACTGAAGCTTTCTTT.

The CDR3 spells CASSPPGQGGSSNQPQHF. CDR3 nucleotide sequence: TGCGCCAGCAGTCCTCCGGGACAGGGAGGGAGTAGCAATCAGCCCCAGCATTTT. The V and J genes are TRBV23-1 and TRBJ1-5, with TRBD1 matching 9 bases. TRBV23-1 qualifies as an ORF whose function is uncertain. Germline trimming cut 4 bases from V and 0 bases from J; bases unmatched to any gene: 10. There are 18 residues in the CDR3.

This chain joins TRBV27 and TRBJ1-1; possibly TRBD1 for D (6 bases). The CDR3 has 15 amino acids. The V gene's germline CDR1 is MNHEY and CDR2 SMNVEV (reference sequence). With 7 bases removed from V and 6 bases from J, the gap between germline ends came to 21 bases. The CDR3 nucleotides read TGTGCCAGCATCAAAGGGGGGGTGGGTAACCCTGAAGCTTTCTTT. This sequence encodes CASIKGGVGNPEAFF.

This clone has at least ten counts. V is TRBV6-5 and J is TRBJ1-3; 8 nucleotides match TRBD1. With V trimmed by 6 bases and J by 4 bases, 8 bases remained unmatched. Looked up from germline, CDR1 is MNHEY and CDR2 is SVGAGI. This CDR3 has 15 residues. CDR3 protein: CASRSGQGVGNTIYF. CDR3 nucleotide sequence: TGTGCCAGCAGAAGCGGACAGGGAGTAGGAAACACCATATATTTT.

The gene calls are TRBV7-9 and TRBJ2-6, with 7 nucleotides matching TRBD2. Germline V gene data show CDR1 as SEHNR and CDR2 as FQNEAQ (reference sequence). CDR3 size: 17 residues. The junction had 10 bases not matched to a gene; V was cut back by 5 bases and J by 3 bases. CDR3 DNA sequence: TGTGCCAGCAGCCCGATTGGCGGGGGTAATGGGGCCAACGTCCTGACTTTC. Translating gives CASSPIGGGNGANVLTF. The full variable domain, in which reference TRBV7-9 and TRBJ2-6 provide the parts outside the CDR3, is DTGVSQNPRHKITKRGQNVTFRCDPISEHNRLYWYRQTLGQGPEFLTYFQNEAQLEKSRLLSDRFSAERPKGSFSTLEIQRTEQGDSAMYLCASSPIGGGNGANVLTFGAGSRLTVL.

The CDR3 region has the DNA TGTGCCAGCAGCCCTTCACCGGGACAGGGGGCATCTGGGGCCAACGTCCTGACTTTC. Its translation is CASSPSPGQGASGANVLTF. The chain is built from TRBV3-1 (or the pseudogene TRBV3-2) and TRBJ2-6, with 12 positions matching TRBD1. Germline V gene lookup returns CDR1 LGHDT and CDR2 YNNKEL (reference sequence). V dropped 4 bases and J dropped 1; count of bases not matched to a gene: 8. CDR3 size: 19 residues.

This chain links TRBV11-2 with TRBJ2-2; 9 positions match TRBD2. With V trimmed by 0 bases and J by 6 bases, 11 bases remained unmatched. The CDR3 covers 18 residues. Germline V gives CDR1 SGHAT, CDR2 FQNNGV. The CDR3 sequence is CASSLDGSSGVPPGELFF. In nucleotides, the CDR3 is TGTGCCAGCAGCTTAGATGGTTCTAGCGGGGTTCCCCCCGGGGAGCTGTTTTTT.

The chain joins TRBV7-9 to TRBJ1-2; weak D call: TRBD1 (6 bases). With 5 bases removed from V and 2 bases from J, the gap between germline ends came to 15 bases. Germline CDR1 reads SEHNR; CDR2 reads FQNEAQ (reference sequence). This CDR3 comprises 15 residues. In DNA, the CDR3 is TGTGCCAGCAGCCCGGCGGGGGGGACAAACTATGGCTACACCTTC. It translates to CASSPAGGTNYGYTF.

The gene calls are TRBV30 and TRBJ1-1, with TRBD1 matching over 8 bases. Germline CDR1 is GTSNPN and CDR2 is SVGIG (reference sequence). After removal of 2 bases from V and 11 bases from J, the junction contained 10 bases not matched to a gene. The CDR3 is 13 amino acids. CDR3 sequence (DNA): TGTGCCTGGAGTCCCCTAGGACAGGGCCCGGCTTTCTTT. Translated, it gives CAWSPLGQGPAFF.

This clone was seen only once. The rearrangement links TRBV19 to TRBJ2-6; D possibly corresponds to TRBD1 (5 bases). CDR1 is LNHDA, CDR2 SQIVND, per germline (reference sequence). V was trimmed by 8 bases and J by 0 bases, leaving 8 bases between them. This CDR3 is 14 amino acids long. In DNA form, the CDR3 reads TGTGCCAGTTTGGGGCTCTCTGGGGCCAACGTCCTGACTTTC. It codes for CASLGLSGANVLTF.

This clone was observed a single time. The V and J genes are TRBV11-3 and TRBJ1-6, with D possibly matching TRBD1 (6 bases). The CDR3 length is 14 residues. Trimming stripped 5 bases from V and 7 bases from J, with 12 bases between. Germline loops: CDR1 SGHNT, CDR2 YENEEA. The CDR3 DNA follows: TGTGCCAGCAGCGTCAGGGGTCGGAATTCACCCCTCCACTTT. It codes for CASSVRGRNSPLHF. Full variable domain (outside the CDR3, taken from reference TRBV11-3 and TRBJ1-6): EAGVVQSPRYKIIEKKQPVAFWCNPISGHNTLYWYLQNLGQGPELLIRYENEEAVDDSQLPKDRFSAERLKGVDSTLKIQPAELGDSAVYLCASSVRGRNSPLHFGNGTRLTVT.

The genes are TRBV3-1 (or the pseudogene TRBV3-2) and TRBJ1-2; D gene uncertain. The V end lost 4 bases, the J end lost 4 bases, and 10 bases lay between the germline ends. Germline loops: CDR1 LGHDT, CDR2 YNNKEL (reference sequence). The length of the CDR3 is 13 residues. Here the CDR3 reads CASSPEGTYGYTF. The CDR3, as DNA: TGTGCCAGCAGCCCCGAGGGAACCTATGGCTACACCTTC.

The CDR3 protein is CASSPSGMGNQPQHF. DNA for the CDR3: TGCGCCAGCAGCCCGTCAGGGATGGGCAATCAGCCCCAGCATTTT. The J gene is TRBJ1-5, the V gene TRBV4-1; D perhaps matches TRBD1 (5 bases). This CDR3 has 15 residues. The ends were cut back, 4 bases at V and 2 bases at J, with 12 bases in the middle. Germline V gene lookup returns CDR1 MGHRA and CDR2 YSYEKL.

The chain carries TRBV5-1 and TRBJ1-1; 9 bases align to TRBD1. Germline trimming cut 2 bases from V and 4 bases from J; bases unmatched to any gene: 6. Germline CDR1 SGHRS, CDR2 YFSETQ. This CDR3 region has 15 residues. CDR3 region: CASSFLGQGSTEAFF. CDR3 nucleotides: TGCGCCAGCAGCTTTTTGGGACAGGGAAGCACTGAAGCTTTCTTT. Filled out from reference TRBV5-1 and TRBJ1-1, the complete variable domain reads KAGVTQTPRYLIKTRGQQVTLSCSPISGHRSVSWYQQTPGQGLQFLFEYFSETQRNKGNFPGRFSGRQFSNSRSEMNVSTLELGDSALYLCASSFLGQGSTEAFFGQGTRLTVV.

This clone came up a few times. The gene calls are TRBV5-1 and TRBJ1-1, with D maybe TRBD1 (5 bases). The CDR3 extends over 14 amino acids. Trimming shortened V by 3 bases and J by 4 bases, and 13 bases separated the two germline ends. The V gene's germline CDR1 is SGHRS and CDR2 YFSETQ. This CDR3 reads CASSSQGVGTEAFF. Written as DNA, the CDR3 is TGCGCCAGCAGCTCTCAGGGTGTCGGCACTGAAGCTTTCTTT.

On this clone itself: Different DNA sequences within this sample yield the same CDR3. V and J are TRBV5-1 and TRBJ2-6; 8 positions match TRBD1. The junction had 3 bases not matched to a gene; V was cut back by 7 bases and J by 3 bases. Germline CDR1 and CDR2: SGHRS and YFSETQ. The CDR3 runs 14 residues. CDR3 coding DNA: TGCGCCAGCGGACAGGGAGATGGGGCCAACGTCCTGACTTTC. Protein sequence: CASGQGDGANVLTF.

The rearrangement links TRBV7-8 to TRBJ1-1; D gene unclear. Germline V gene lookup returns CDR1 SGHVS and CDR2 FQNEAQ. This CDR3 contains 15 residues. The ends were cut back, 1 base at V and 4 bases at J, with 13 bases in the middle. CDR3 sequence (DNA): TGTGCCAGCAGCTTAGTTAACTTTGGCGGCACTGAAGCTTTCTTT. It yields the protein CASSLVNFGGTEAFF.

The V call is TRBV19, the J call TRBJ2-3; 8 bases are a match to TRBD2. CDR1 and CDR2 (germline): LNHDA, SQIVND (reference sequence). The CDR3 extends over 15 amino acids. The trim removed 4 bases at V and 2 bases at J, leaving 5 bases unmatched. CDR3 nucleotides: TGTGCCAGTAGTAAGATGCGGGGGGCCACAGATACGCAGTATTTT. Translation: CASSKMRGATDTQYF.

The chain combines TRBV5-4 with TRBJ2-7; TRBD2 aligns across 11 bases. V lost 3 bases to trimming and J lost 0 bases; unmatched junction nucleotides: 8. The length of the CDR3 is 17 residues. Per germline, CDR1 SGHNT and CDR2 YYREEE (reference sequence). CDR3 bases: TGTGCCAGCAGCTCCCCGTATAGCGGGGGGGACTCCTACGAGCAGTACTTC. It codes for CASSSPYSGGDSYEQYF.